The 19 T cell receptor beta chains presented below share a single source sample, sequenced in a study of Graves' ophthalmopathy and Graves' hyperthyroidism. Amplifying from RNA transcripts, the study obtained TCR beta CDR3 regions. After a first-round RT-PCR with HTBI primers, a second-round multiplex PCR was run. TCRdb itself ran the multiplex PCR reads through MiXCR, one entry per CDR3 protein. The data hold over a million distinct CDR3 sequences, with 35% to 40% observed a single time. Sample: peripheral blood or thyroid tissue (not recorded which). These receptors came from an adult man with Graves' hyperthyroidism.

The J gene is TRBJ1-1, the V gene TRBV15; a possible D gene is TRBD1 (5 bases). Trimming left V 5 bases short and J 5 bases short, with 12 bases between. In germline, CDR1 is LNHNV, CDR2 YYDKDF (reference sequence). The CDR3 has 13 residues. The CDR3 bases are TGTGCCACCAGCCAACCAGGGAGGACTGAAGCTTTCTTT. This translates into CATSQPGRTEAFF.

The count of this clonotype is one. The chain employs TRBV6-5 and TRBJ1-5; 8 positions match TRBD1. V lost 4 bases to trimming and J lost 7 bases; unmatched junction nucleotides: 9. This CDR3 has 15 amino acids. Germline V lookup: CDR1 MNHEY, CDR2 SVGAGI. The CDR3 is CASSFKTGDGQPQHF. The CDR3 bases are TGTGCCAGCAGTTTTAAGACAGGGGACGGCCAGCCCCAGCATTTT.

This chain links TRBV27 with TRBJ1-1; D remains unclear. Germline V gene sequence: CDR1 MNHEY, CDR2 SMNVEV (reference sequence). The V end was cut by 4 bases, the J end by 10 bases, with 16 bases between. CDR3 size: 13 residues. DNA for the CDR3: TGTGCCAGCAGTTCGACCCAGCCGGCGGCAGCTTTCTTT. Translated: CASSSTQPAAAFF.

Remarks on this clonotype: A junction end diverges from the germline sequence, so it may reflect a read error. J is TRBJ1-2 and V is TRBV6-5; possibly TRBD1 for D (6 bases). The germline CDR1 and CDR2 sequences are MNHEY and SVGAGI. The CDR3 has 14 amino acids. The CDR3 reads CASSLAGAGESRRF. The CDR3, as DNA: TGTGCCAGCAGTTTGGCGGGGGCCGGCGAGTCTCGGCGCTTC.

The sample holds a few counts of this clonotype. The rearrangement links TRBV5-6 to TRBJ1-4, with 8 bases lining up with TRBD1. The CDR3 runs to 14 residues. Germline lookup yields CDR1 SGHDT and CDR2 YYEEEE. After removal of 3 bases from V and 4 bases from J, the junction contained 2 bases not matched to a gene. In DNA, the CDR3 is TGTGCCAGCAGCTGGGGACAGGTTAATGAAAAACTGTTTTTT. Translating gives CASSWGQVNEKLFF.

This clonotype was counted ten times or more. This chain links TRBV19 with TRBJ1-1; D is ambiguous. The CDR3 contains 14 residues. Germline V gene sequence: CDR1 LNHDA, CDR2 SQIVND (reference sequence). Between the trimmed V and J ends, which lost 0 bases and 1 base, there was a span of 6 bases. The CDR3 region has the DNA TGTGCCAGTAGTATAGATCTCCGGAACACTGAAGCTTTCTTT. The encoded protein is CASSIDLRNTEAFF.

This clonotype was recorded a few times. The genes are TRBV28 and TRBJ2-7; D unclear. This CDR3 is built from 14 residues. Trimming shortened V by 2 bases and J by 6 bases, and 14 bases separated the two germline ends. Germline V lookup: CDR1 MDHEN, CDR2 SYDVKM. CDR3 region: CASSLARLGFEQYF. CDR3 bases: TGTGCCAGCAGTTTAGCACGCTTGGGCTTCGAGCAGTACTTC.

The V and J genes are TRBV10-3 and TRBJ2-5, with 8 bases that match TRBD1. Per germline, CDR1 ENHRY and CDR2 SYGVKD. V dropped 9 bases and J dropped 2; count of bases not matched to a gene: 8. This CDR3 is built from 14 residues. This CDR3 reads CAIGLGQGQETQYF. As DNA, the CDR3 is TGTGCCATTGGACTTGGACAGGGTCAAGAGACCCAGTACTTC.

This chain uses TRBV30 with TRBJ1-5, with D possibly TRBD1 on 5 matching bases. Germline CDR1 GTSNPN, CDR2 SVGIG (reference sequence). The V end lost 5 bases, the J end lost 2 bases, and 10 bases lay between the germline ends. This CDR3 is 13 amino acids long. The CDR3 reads CAWSGSGNQPQHF. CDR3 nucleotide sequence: TGTGCCTGGTCAGGGAGTGGCAATCAGCCCCAGCATTTT.

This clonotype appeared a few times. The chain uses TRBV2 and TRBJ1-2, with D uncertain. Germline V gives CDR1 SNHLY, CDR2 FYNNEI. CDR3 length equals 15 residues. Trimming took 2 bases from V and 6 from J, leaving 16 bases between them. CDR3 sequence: CASSEYEPGIHGYTF. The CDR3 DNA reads TGTGCCAGCAGTGAATACGAGCCGGGGATCCATGGCTACACCTTC.

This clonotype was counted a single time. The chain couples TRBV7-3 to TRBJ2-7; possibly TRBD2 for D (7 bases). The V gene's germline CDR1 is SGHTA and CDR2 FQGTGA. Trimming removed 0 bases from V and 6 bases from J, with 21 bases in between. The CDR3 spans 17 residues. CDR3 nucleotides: TGTGCCAGCAGCTTAACGTTTGTCGGTGGGGGGGCCTTCGAGCAGTACTTC. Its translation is CASSLTFVGGGAFEQYF.

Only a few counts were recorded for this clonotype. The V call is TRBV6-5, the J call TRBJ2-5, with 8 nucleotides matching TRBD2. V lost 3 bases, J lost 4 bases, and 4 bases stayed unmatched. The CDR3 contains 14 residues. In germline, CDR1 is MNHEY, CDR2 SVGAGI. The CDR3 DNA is TGTGCCAGCAGTTATCTAGCGGGCGGAGAGACCCAGTACTTC. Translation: CASSYLAGGETQYF.

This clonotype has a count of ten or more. The DNA of the CDR3 is TGTGCCAGCCCCGCCCGGGGTTCCGAGCAGTACTTC. This sequence encodes CASPARGSEQYF. The chain links TRBV6-6 to TRBJ2-7; D possibly corresponds to TRBD2 (5 bases). V lost 8 bases to trimming and J lost 6 bases, with 14 bases between them. This CDR3 is 12 amino acids long. Germline lookup yields CDR1 MNHNY and CDR2 SVGAGI (reference sequence).

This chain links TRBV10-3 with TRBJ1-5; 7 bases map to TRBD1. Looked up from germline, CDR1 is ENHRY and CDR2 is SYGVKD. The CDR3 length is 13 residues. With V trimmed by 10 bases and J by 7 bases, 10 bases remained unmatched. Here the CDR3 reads CATQSGGEQPQHF. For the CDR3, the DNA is TGTGCCACCCAATCAGGGGGGGAACAGCCCCAGCATTTT.

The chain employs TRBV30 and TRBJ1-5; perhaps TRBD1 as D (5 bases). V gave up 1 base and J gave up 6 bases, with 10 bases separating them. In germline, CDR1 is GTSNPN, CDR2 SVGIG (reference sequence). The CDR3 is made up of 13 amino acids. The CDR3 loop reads CAWSDGAGQPQHF. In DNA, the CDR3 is TGTGCCTGGAGTGACGGGGCGGGTCAGCCCCAGCATTTT.

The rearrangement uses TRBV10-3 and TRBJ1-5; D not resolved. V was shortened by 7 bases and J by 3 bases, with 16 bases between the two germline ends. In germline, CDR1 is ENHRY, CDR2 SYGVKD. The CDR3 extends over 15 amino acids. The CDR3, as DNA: TGTGCCATCACCCCCCCATGGGGTGACAATCAGCCCCAGCATTTT. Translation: CAITPPWGDNQPQHF.

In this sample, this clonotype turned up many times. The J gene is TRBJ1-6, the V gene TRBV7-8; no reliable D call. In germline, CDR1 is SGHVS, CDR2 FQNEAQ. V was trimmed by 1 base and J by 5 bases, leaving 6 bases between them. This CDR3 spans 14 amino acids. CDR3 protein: CASSLGPNNSPLHF. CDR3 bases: TGTGCCAGCAGCTTAGGTCCGAATAATTCACCCCTCCACTTT.

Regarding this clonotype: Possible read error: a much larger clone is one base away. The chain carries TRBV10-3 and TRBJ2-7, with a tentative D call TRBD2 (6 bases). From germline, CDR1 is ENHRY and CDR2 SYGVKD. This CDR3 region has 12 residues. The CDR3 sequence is CAIGEDSYGQYF. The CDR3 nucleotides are TGTGCCATCGGGGAGGACTCCTACGGGCAGTACTTC.

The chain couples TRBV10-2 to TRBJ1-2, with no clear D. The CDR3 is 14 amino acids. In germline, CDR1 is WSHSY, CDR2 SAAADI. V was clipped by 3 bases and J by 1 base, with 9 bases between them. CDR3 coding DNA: TGCGCCAGCAGTGAAGGTTTGGTTAACTATGGCTACACCTTC. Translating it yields CASSEGLVNYGYTF.